Each of the 14 T cell receptor beta chains below was sequenced from the same sample in a study of blood T cell repertoires in COVID-19. Data came from immunoSEQ multiplex PCR; TCRdb stores just in-frame clones and leaves some out. The sample records about 87,000 clones, 80% to 95% being singletons. The sequenced material came from peripheral blood. The source is a man in his late teens or twenties with COVID-19, enrolled during active disease.

The rearrangement links TRBV7-9 to TRBJ1-3; D not resolved. The CDR3 has 16 residues. V dropped 1 base and J dropped 0 bases, with 10 bases sitting between them. Germline V gene sequence: CDR1 SEHNR, CDR2 FQNEAQ (reference sequence). The CDR3 is CASSLGGWSSGNTIYF. The CDR3 region has the DNA TGTGCCAGCAGCTTAGGTGGATGGAGCTCTGGAAACACCATATATTTT.

The chain has TRBV18 and TRBJ1-1, with D unresolved. The V gene lost 4 bases and the J gene lost 6 bases, with 15 bases spanning the gap. This CDR3 comprises 14 residues. The germline gives CDR1 KGHSH, CDR2 LQKENI. The CDR3 region is CASSQEASWAEAFF. In DNA, the CDR3 is TGTGCCAGCTCACAGGAGGCCTCGTGGGCTGAAGCTTTCTTT.

The genes are TRBV30 and TRBJ1-3; D is unresolved. Germline CDR1 and CDR2: GTSNPN and SVGIG (reference sequence). This CDR3 is 15 amino acids long. Trimming took off 3 bases at V and 2 bases at J, with 14 bases between the two ends. The CDR3 nucleotides are TGTGCCTGGAGAGACCCCGGAGCCACTGGAAACACCATATATTTT. Its protein product is CAWRDPGATGNTIYF.

In this sample, this clone turned up a few times. The J gene is TRBJ1-1, the V gene TRBV28; weak D call: TRBD1 (6 bases). CDR3 length equals 13 residues. V was clipped by 7 bases and J by 9 bases, with 18 bases between them. From germline, CDR1 is MDHEN and CDR2 SYDVKM. The CDR3 spells CASTLGAQTKAFF. CDR3 in DNA: TGTGCCAGCACCCTGGGGGCTCAGACCAAAGCTTTCTTT.

This sequence joins TRBV25-1 and TRBJ2-4, with 9 bases fitting TRBD1. This CDR3 region has 17 residues. Losses at the gene ends were 1 base for V and 2 bases for J; bases not matched to a gene: 6. CDR1 and CDR2 from the germline V gene are MGHDK and SYGVNS. The CDR3 sequence is CASSESGTGSTKNIQYF. DNA for the CDR3: TGTGCCAGCAGTGAATCGGGGACAGGGTCGACCAAAAACATTCAGTACTTC.

The rearrangement joins TRBV2 to TRBJ2-3, with TRBD1 identical over 8 bases. Germline trimming cut 6 bases from V and 6 bases from J; bases unmatched to any gene: 8. The CDR3 runs to 14 residues. Germline lookup yields CDR1 SNHLY and CDR2 FYNNEI. This CDR3 reads CASRDDRGGDTQYF. In DNA, the CDR3 is TGTGCCAGCAGGGACGACAGGGGAGGCGATACGCAGTATTTT.

The chain employs TRBV27 and TRBJ1-2; D is perhaps TRBD1 (6 bases). There are 14 residues in the CDR3. CDR1 and CDR2 (germline): MNHEY, SMNVEV (reference sequence). V was cut by 5 bases and J by 4 bases, with 14 bases left in between. The CDR3 spells CASSVQGGGYGYTF. CDR3 nucleotide sequence: TGTGCCAGCAGTGTCCAAGGGGGGGGCTATGGCTACACCTTC.

The chain is built from TRBV19 and TRBJ1-5; perhaps TRBD1 as D (6 bases). V was clipped by 5 bases and J by 7 bases, with 15 bases between them. CDR1 is LNHDA, CDR2 SQIVND, per germline (reference sequence). The CDR3 is made up of 14 amino acids. The CDR3 nucleotides are TGTGCCAGTAGTCCTAAGACAGGCCGGCAGCCCCAGCATTTT. Translating it yields CASSPKTGRQPQHF.

Here the CDR3 reads CASYPGTPPRLRPNNEQFF. CDR3 sequence (DNA): TGCGCCAGCTACCCGGGTACCCCTCCCCGACTGAGACCTAACAATGAGCAGTTCTTC. The rearrangement links TRBV23-1 to TRBJ2-1; D is undetermined. TRBV23-1 is an ORF, and what it does is uncertain. The V gene lost 8 bases and the J gene lost 5 bases, with 31 bases spanning the gap. CDR3 length: 19 amino acids.

The chain joins TRBV5-6 to TRBJ2-4; 9 bases match TRBD2. The germline V gene encodes CDR1 SGHDT and CDR2 YYEEEE. This CDR3 has 15 residues. After removal of 0 bases from V and 7 bases from J, the junction contained 5 bases not matched to a gene. CDR3 sequence: CASSLALAGWNIQYF. The CDR3 DNA sequence: TGTGCCAGCAGCTTGGCGCTAGCGGGATGGAACATTCAGTACTTC.

The chain combines TRBV19 with TRBJ2-7, with a weak D call TRBD2 (6 bases). Germline V gene data show CDR1 as LNHDA and CDR2 as SQIVND (reference sequence). Trimming removed 4 bases from V and 1 base from J, with 11 bases in between. CDR3 size: 14 residues. This CDR3 is CASSSGGGSYEQYF. CDR3 nucleotides: TGTGCCAGTAGTAGCGGTGGAGGGTCCTACGAGCAGTACTTC.

This clone has just one count. DNA of the CDR3: TGTGCCATCACCCCCGGGGAGGGGGATCGCGTAAATGAGCAGTTCTTC. Protein sequence: CAITPGEGDRVNEQFF. V usage is TRBV10-3 and J usage is TRBJ2-1; TRBD2 is a possible D gene (7 bases). With 7 bases removed from V and 7 bases from J, the gap between germline ends came to 23 bases. Germline CDR1 is ENHRY and CDR2 is SYGVKD. This CDR3 spans 16 amino acids.

The chain carries TRBV19 and TRBJ2-7; the match to TRBD1 covers 9 bases. This CDR3 has 17 residues. Germline CDR1 and CDR2: LNHDA and SQIVND (reference sequence). With 1 base clipped from V and 1 base from J, the junction kept 8 bases outside the gene matches. The CDR3 is CASSIVLPTGGSYEQYF. In nucleotides, the CDR3 is TGTGCCAGTAGTATAGTCCTCCCGACAGGGGGTTCCTACGAGCAGTACTTC.

This rearrangement joins TRBV30 to TRBJ1-3, with D possibly matching TRBD1 (6 bases). The CDR3 consists of 17 residues. CDR1 and CDR2 (germline): GTSNPN, SVGIG (reference sequence). The V gene lost 2 bases and the J gene lost 0 bases, with 17 bases spanning the gap. The CDR3 here is CAWSSPLGHLSGNTIYF. As DNA, the CDR3 is TGTGCCTGGAGTTCTCCCTTGGGACATCTCTCTGGAAACACCATATATTTT.